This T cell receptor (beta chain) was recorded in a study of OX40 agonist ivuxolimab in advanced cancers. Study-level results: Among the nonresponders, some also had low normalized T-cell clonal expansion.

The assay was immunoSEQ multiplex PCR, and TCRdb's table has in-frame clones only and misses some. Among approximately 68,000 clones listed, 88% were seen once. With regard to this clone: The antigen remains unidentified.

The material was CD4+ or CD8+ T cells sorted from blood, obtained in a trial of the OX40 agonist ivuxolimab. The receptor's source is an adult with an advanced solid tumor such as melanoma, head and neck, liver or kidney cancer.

This chain's CDR3 is CASSPWQGREETQYF. The CDR3 DNA reads TGTGCCAGCAGCCCATGGCAGGGTAGGGAAGAGACCCAGTACTTC. The gene calls are TRBV11-1 and TRBJ2-5, with D tentatively TRBD1 (5 bases). The V end lost 5 bases, the J end lost 3 bases, and 16 bases lay between the germline ends. The CDR3 runs 15 residues. CDR1 and CDR2 from the germline V gene are SGHAT and FQDESV (reference sequence).